This entry lists 16 T cell receptor beta chains sequenced from one sample in a study of graft-versus-host responses after intestinal transplantation. The method was immunoSEQ multiplex PCR; TCRdb's version includes in-frame clones alone and lacks a portion of them. The table lists some 44,000 clones, about 94% of them singletons. Sample: PBMCs, taken approximately 360 days after intestinal transplant. Every receptor here comes from a human patient who received an intestinal transplant, so some T cells may come from the graft donor.

Only a few counts were recorded for this clone. The chain joins TRBV5-1 to TRBJ1-2; 11 nucleotides align to TRBD1. Germline trimming cut 0 bases from V and 8 bases from J; bases unmatched to any gene: 3. The CDR3 covers 14 residues. In germline, CDR1 is SGHRS, CDR2 YFSETQ. CDR3 sequence reads: CASSLEGQGGGYTF. CDR3 DNA: TGCGCCAGCAGCTTGGAGGGACAGGGGGGCGGCTACACCTTC.

CDR3 region: CASSLRLAGGGTDTQYF. CDR3 in DNA: TGTGCCAGCAGCTTAAGGCTAGCGGGAGGCGGGACAGATACGCAGTATTTT. The chain employs TRBV7-2 and TRBJ2-3; TRBD2 aligns across 11 bases. CDR3 length: 17 amino acids. Germline trimming cut 2 bases from V and 3 bases from J; bases unmatched to any gene: 7. Looked up from germline, CDR1 is SGHTA and CDR2 is FQGNSA.

CDR3 DNA sequence: TGCGCCAGCAGCACCGGATTCGGAAACGCAGAAGCTTTCTTT. Its translation is CASSTGFGNAEAFF. This chain links TRBV5-1 with TRBJ1-1; D is unresolved. The CDR3 length is 14 residues. Germline CDR1 and CDR2: SGHRS and YFSETQ. The germline V and J ends were trimmed by 4 bases and 8 bases, with 18 bases remaining between them.

This chain joins TRBV5-5 and TRBJ1-1, with TRBD1 as a possible D gene (6 bases). The CDR3 loop spans 18 amino acids. Trimming cost V 3 bases and J 0 bases, with 21 bases left between them. CDR1 SGHKS and CDR2 YYEKEE come from the germline V gene (reference sequence). The CDR3 nucleotides are TGTGCCAGCAGCTGGAGGACAGCTTCCTTTTCCATGAACACTGAAGCTTTCTTT. Residues: CASSWRTASFSMNTEAFF.

The chain combines TRBV6-5 with TRBJ1-5; possibly TRBD1 for D (5 bases). The germline CDR1 and CDR2 sequences are MNHEY and SVGAGI. The CDR3 length is 13 residues. Trimming shortened V by 2 bases and J by 7 bases, and 9 bases separated the two germline ends. The CDR3 sequence: CASSYRDRQPQHF. For the CDR3, the DNA is TGTGCCAGCAGTTACAGGGACCGGCAGCCCCAGCATTTT.

This clone showed up just once. The V and J genes are TRBV15 and TRBJ1-2; D gene unclear. CDR1 and CDR2 from the germline V gene are LNHNV and YYDKDF (reference sequence). CDR3 length equals 15 residues. V was cut by 0 bases and J by 0 bases, with 8 bases left in between. The CDR3 region has the DNA TGTGCCACCAGCAGAGATCGGACTCCTAACTATGGCTACACCTTC. It yields the protein CATSRDRTPNYGYTF.

The rearrangement links TRBV29-1 to TRBJ2-7; D tentatively reads TRBD1 or TRBD2 (5 bases each). Between the trimmed V and J ends, which lost 8 bases and 2 bases, there was a span of 10 bases. The germline CDR1 and CDR2 sequences are SQVTM and ANQGSEA. The CDR3 consists of 11 residues. Here the CDR3 reads CSTMGAYEQYF. CDR3 nucleotides: TGCAGCACGATGGGGGCCTACGAGCAGTACTTC.

This sequence joins TRBV2 and TRBJ2-5, with D unclear. The J call is in doubt because the DNA end fits TRBJ2-7 better. The CDR3 consists of 14 residues. CDR1 and CDR2 (germline): SNHLY, FYNNEI. CDR3 sequence: CASSALYSTYEQYF. CDR3 coding DNA: TGTGCCAGCAGTGCTCTATATTCCACCTACGAGCAGTACTTC.

The chain uses TRBV18 and TRBJ1-4, with 7 bases fitting TRBD1. Germline V gene data show CDR1 as KGHSH and CDR2 as LQKENI. The junction had 10 bases not matched to a gene; V was cut back by 6 bases and J by 3 bases. The CDR3 is 16 residues long. The CDR3 bases are TGTGCCAGCTCCCTTCGCCGACAGGGTTCTAATGAAAAACTGTTTTTT. Its protein product is CASSLRRQGSNEKLFF.

V usage is TRBV27 and J usage is TRBJ2-4; weak D call: TRBD1 (6 bases). Trimming took 6 bases from V and 0 from J, leaving 15 bases between them. This CDR3 has 16 amino acids. The germline V gene has CDR1 MNHEY and CDR2 SMNVEV (reference sequence). The DNA for the CDR3 is TGTGCCAGCAGCAGGGGACGGACGCTAGCCAAAAACATTCAGTACTTC. Translation gives CASSRGRTLAKNIQYF.

The gene calls are TRBV5-1 and TRBJ2-5; D possibly corresponds to TRBD2 (5 bases). Trimming took 4 bases from V and 11 from J, leaving 21 bases between them. CDR1 and CDR2 from the germline V gene are SGHRS and YFSETQ. This CDR3 spans 14 amino acids. For the CDR3, the DNA is TGCGCCAGCAGCCTTCGCGAGGGCCGAAGGGAGCAGTACTTC. Amino acid sequence: CASSLREGRREQYF.

With respect to this clone: The same CDR3 also results from other DNA sequences found in this sample. The genes are TRBV7-9 and TRBJ2-7; 9 bases agree with TRBD1. The junction had 6 bases not matched to a gene; V was cut back by 1 base and J by 5 bases. Germline V gene data show CDR1 as SEHNR and CDR2 as FQNEAQ (reference sequence). This CDR3 has 15 amino acids. The CDR3: CASSLVPQGANEQYF. The CDR3, as DNA: TGTGCCAGCAGCTTAGTACCACAGGGGGCCAACGAGCAGTACTTC.

The chain couples TRBV5-5 to TRBJ2-2, with TRBD1 identical over 8 bases. J lost 4 bases, V lost 1 base, and 0 bases had no gene match. The germline gives CDR1 SGHKS, CDR2 YYEKEE (reference sequence). The CDR3 contains 14 residues. This CDR3 reads CASSLTGGTGELFF. The CDR3 nucleotides read TGTGCCAGCAGCTTGACAGGGGGCACCGGGGAGCTGTTTTTT.

The rearrangement links TRBV5-1 to TRBJ1-5; D ambiguous. Per germline, CDR1 SGHRS and CDR2 YFSETQ. The CDR3 contains 14 residues. The ends were cut back, 6 bases at V and 6 bases at J, with 16 bases in the middle. CDR3 sequence reads: CASKRTAEGQPQHF. For the CDR3, the DNA is TGCGCCAGCAAACGGACGGCCGAGGGTCAGCCCCAGCATTTT.

V gene TRBV6-5 combines with J gene TRBJ1-2; D call uncertain. The germline CDR1 and CDR2 sequences are MNHEY and SVGAGI. V gave up 6 bases and J gave up 0 bases, with 5 bases separating them. CDR3 length: 12 amino acids. The CDR3 reads CASRRANYGYTF. The DNA for the CDR3 is TGTGCCAGCAGGCGGGCTAACTATGGCTACACCTTC.

The gene calls are TRBV7-9 and TRBJ1-5; D gene uncertain. The CDR3 length is 14 residues. V dropped 2 bases and J dropped 8 bases, with 13 bases sitting between them. Germline loops: CDR1 SEHNR, CDR2 FQNEAQ (reference sequence). The CDR3 here is CASSLSSASKPQHF. The CDR3 DNA is TGTGCCAGCAGCTTAAGCTCTGCCAGTAAGCCCCAGCATTTT.